This TCR beta chain is from a study of T-cell reconstitution after alpha-beta-depleted transplantation in children. Whole-study findings and limits: Some patients' high day-60 TCRbeta diversity was attributed to recipient cells surviving conditioning. One year after transplant, T-cell counts and diversity came mostly from newly produced T cells. Several hundred expanded graft clones reportedly were the source of alpha-beta T cells about two months after transplant.

TCRbeta library preparation incorporated unique molecular identifiers. A single record per CDR3 protein comes from TCRdb applying MiXCR to the PCR reads. The sample has approximately 630,000 distinct CDR3 sequences, around 13% seen once. In germline, CDR1 is DFQATT, CDR2 SNEGSKA (reference sequence). Unmatched junction bases numbered 7, after V lost 3 bases and J lost 5 bases. The CDR3 totals 15 residues. In regard to this clonotype: Its cognate antigen is unknown.

This chain links TRBV20-1 with TRBJ2-2, with 9 bases that match TRBD1. This sequence was found in a girl aged 2-10 years with congenital amegakaryocytic thrombocytopenia, due to receive a stem cell transplant. Specimen: PBMCs, collected before TCRalphabeta/CD19-depleted stem cell transplant. CDR3 residues: CSARDRDRDTGELFF. CDR3 bases: TGCAGTGCTAGGGACCGGGACAGGGATACCGGGGAGCTGTTTTTT.